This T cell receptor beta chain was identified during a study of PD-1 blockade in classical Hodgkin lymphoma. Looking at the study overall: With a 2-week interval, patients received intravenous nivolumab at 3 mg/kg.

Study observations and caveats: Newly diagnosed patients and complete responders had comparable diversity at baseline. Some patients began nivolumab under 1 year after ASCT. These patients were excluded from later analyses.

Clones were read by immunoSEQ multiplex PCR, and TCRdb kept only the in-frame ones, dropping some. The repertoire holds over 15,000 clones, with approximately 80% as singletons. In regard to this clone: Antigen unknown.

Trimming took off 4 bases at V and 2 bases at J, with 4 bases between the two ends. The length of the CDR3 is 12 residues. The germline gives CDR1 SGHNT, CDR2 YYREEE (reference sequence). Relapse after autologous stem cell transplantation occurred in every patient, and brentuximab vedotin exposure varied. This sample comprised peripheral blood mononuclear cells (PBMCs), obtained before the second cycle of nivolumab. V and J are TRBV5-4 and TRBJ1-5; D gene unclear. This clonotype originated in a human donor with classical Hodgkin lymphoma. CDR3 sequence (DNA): TGTGCCAGCAGCGTCGGCAATCAGCCCCAGCATTTT. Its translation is CASSVGNQPQHF.